One and the same sample provided the 11 T cell receptor beta chains below, sequenced in a study of siplizumab effects on memory and regulatory T cells (dated by TCRdb to the late 2010s). Library preparation was by the immunoSEQ multiplex PCR assay. The table comes from immuneACCESS by way of TCRdb, which keeps in-frame sequences with V and J called. Part of the clones is missing from these tables; in studies checked, under half for an unresolved V gene and the rest for unknown reasons. The sample includes 50,000 to 75,000 clones, with around 80% observed a single time. The top ten constitute 0.4% to 0.45% of the sample. Source material: memory CD4+ T cells sorted from blood. The sample's cell subset or site label, in plain terms: unstimulated CD4+ memory T cells. These receptors were taken from a human donor in good health.

This chain uses TRBV28 with TRBJ2-2; 10 bases align to TRBD1. The CDR3 is made up of 15 amino acids. V dropped 8 bases and J dropped 2; count of bases not matched to a gene: 5. Germline V CDR1 and CDR2: MDHEN, SYDVKM. The CDR3 DNA follows: TGTGCCAGCGACGGACAGGGGGGAAACACCGGGGAGCTGTTTTTT. Residues: CASDGQGGNTGELFF. The variable domain in full, with the rest retrieved from reference TRBV28 and TRBJ2-2, is DVKVTQSSRYLVKRTGEKVFLECVQDMDHENMFWYRQDPGLGLRLIYFSYDVKMKEKGDIPEGYSVSREKKERFSLILESASTNQTSMYLCASDGQGGNTGELFFGEGSRLTVL.

The CDR3 loop is CASRGDIQETQYF. CDR3 sequence (DNA): TGTGCCAGCAGGGGGGACATTCAGGAGACCCAGTACTTC. The V gene is TRBV2, the J gene TRBJ2-5, with D perhaps matching TRBD1 (6 bases). The CDR3 is 13 amino acids. The V end lost 6 bases, the J end lost 5 bases, and 13 bases lay between the germline ends. Germline CDR1 reads SNHLY; CDR2 reads FYNNEI.

This clone was found a few times. This sequence joins TRBV19 and TRBJ1-6; the match to TRBD1 covers 8 bases. This CDR3 spans 14 amino acids. The V gene's germline CDR1 is LNHDA and CDR2 SQIVND (reference sequence). Trimming at V came to 7 bases and at J to 6 bases, leaving 5 bases not matched to a gene. The CDR3 sequence: CASNPGQVNSPLHF. DNA of the CDR3: TGTGCCAGTAATCCGGGACAGGTTAATTCACCCCTCCACTTT.

The chain recombines TRBV9 with TRBJ1-2, with TRBD1 identical over 8 bases. Germline CDR1 is SGDLS and CDR2 is YYNGEE. Losses at the gene ends were 0 bases for V and 6 bases for J; bases not matched to a gene: 13. CDR3 length: 17 residues. The chain's CDR3 is CASSVGTDRAPFNGYTF. Here the CDR3 DNA reads TGTGCCAGCAGCGTAGGAACGGACAGGGCCCCTTTTAATGGCTACACCTTC. The entire variable domain, with the rest obtained from reference TRBV9 and TRBJ1-2, is as follows: DSGVTQTPKHLITATGQRVTLRCSPRSGDLSVYWYQQSLDQGLQFLIQYYNGEERAKGNILERFSAQQFPDLHSELNLSSLELGDSALYFCASSVGTDRAPFNGYTFGSGTRLTVV.

The rearrangement links TRBV6-6 to TRBJ2-5; tentatively, D is TRBD1 (5 bases). The CDR3 has 13 amino acids. Between the trimmed V and J ends, which lost 6 bases and 3 bases, there was a span of 11 bases. Germline CDR1 and CDR2: MNHNY and SVGAGI (reference sequence). CDR3 region: CASSRQSEETQYF. In DNA form, the CDR3 reads TGTGCCAGCAGCCGACAGTCGGAAGAGACCCAGTACTTC.

The chain recombines TRBV7-2 with TRBJ1-3, with 7 bases aligning to TRBD1. The V segment lost 1 base and the J segment 3 bases; nucleotides outside the gene matches: 3. Germline CDR1 is SGHTA and CDR2 is FQGNSA. This CDR3 region has 15 residues. The CDR3 nucleotides read TGTGCCAGCAGCTTAGGACAGGGAGTTGGAAACACCATATATTTT. The encoded protein is CASSLGQGVGNTIYF.

The chain is built from TRBV4-2 and TRBJ2-7; D is perhaps TRBD2 (5 bases). Trimming took off 5 bases at V and 4 bases at J, with 12 bases between the two ends. The CDR3 has 13 amino acids. From germline, CDR1 is LGHNA and CDR2 YNFKEQ. This CDR3 is CASSSRGGYEQYF. CDR3 DNA sequence: TGTGCCAGCAGCTCAAGAGGAGGTTACGAGCAGTACTTC.

V usage is TRBV27 and J usage is TRBJ2-2, with 9 bases that match TRBD1. Per the germline V gene, CDR1 is MNHEY and CDR2 is SMNVEV (reference sequence). J was trimmed by 6 bases and V by 5 bases; bases with no gene match: 10. This CDR3 has 16 amino acids. The CDR3 protein is CASSPRDRVFSGELFF. The CDR3 nucleotides read TGTGCCAGCAGTCCCCGGGACAGGGTCTTCTCCGGGGAGCTGTTTTTT.

The rearrangement uses TRBV6-5 and TRBJ1-2, with 8 bases lining up with TRBD1. Germline CDR1 is MNHEY and CDR2 is SVGAGI. Trimming cost V 0 bases and J 4 bases; bases outside gene matches: 1. This CDR3 is 14 amino acids long. CDR3 residues: CASSYSDRGYGYTF. The CDR3 DNA sequence: TGTGCCAGCAGTTACTCTGACAGGGGCTATGGCTACACCTTC.

The genes are TRBV18 and TRBJ2-1; 7 nucleotides match TRBD1. The CDR3 totals 15 residues. CDR1 KGHSH and CDR2 LQKENI come from the germline V gene. V was clipped by 1 base and J by 5 bases; unmatched bases: 5. In nucleotides, the CDR3 is TGTGCCAGCTCACCACGGGGACAGCGAGACAATGAGCAGTTCTTC. Protein: CASSPRGQRDNEQFF.

This sequence joins TRBV28 and TRBJ1-1; 7 bases agree with TRBD1. Trimming cost V 2 bases and J 4 bases; bases outside gene matches: 13. Looked up from germline, CDR1 is MDHEN and CDR2 is SYDVKM. The CDR3 is 17 amino acids. Written as DNA, the CDR3 is TGTGCCAGCAGTTTAAGGGTAGGGGGCGTCGGTTCCACTGAAGCTTTCTTT. Its translation: CASSLRVGGVGSTEAFF.